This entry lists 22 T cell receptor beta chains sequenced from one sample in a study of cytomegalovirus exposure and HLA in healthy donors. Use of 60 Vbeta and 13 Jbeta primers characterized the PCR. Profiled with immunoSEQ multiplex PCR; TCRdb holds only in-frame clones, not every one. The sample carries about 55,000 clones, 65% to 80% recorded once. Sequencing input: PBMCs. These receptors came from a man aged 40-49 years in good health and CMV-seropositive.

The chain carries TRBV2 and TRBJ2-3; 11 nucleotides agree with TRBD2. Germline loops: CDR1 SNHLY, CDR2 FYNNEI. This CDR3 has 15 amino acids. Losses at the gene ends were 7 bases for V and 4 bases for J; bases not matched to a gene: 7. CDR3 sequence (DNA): TGTGCCAGCACGCAACTAGCGGGGGAGGCAGATACGCAGTATTTT. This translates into CASTQLAGEADTQYF.

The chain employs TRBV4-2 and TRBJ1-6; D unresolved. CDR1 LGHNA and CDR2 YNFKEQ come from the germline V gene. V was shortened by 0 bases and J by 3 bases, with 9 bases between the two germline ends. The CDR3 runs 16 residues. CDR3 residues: CASSQDIAGYNSPLHF. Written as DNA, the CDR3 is TGTGCCAGCAGCCAAGATATCGCCGGCTATAATTCACCCCTCCACTTT.

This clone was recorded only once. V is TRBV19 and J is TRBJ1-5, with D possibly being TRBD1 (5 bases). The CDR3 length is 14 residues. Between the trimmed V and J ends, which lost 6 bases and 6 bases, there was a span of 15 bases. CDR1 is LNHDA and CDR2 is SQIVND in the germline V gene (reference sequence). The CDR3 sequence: CASRRGGESQPQHF. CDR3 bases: TGTGCCAGTAGGAGGGGAGGGGAAAGTCAGCCCCAGCATTTT.

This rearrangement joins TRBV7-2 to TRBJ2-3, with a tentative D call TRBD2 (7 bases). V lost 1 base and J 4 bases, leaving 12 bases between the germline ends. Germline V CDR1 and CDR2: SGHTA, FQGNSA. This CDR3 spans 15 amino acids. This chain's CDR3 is CASSLDGRGPDTQYF. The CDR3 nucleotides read TGTGCCAGCAGCTTAGACGGGCGGGGGCCAGATACGCAGTATTTT.

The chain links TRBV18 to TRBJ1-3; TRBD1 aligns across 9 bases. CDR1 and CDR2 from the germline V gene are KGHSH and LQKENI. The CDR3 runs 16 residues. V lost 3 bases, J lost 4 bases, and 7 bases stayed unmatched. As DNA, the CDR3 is TGTGCCAGCTCACCGTTACAGGGGGCAGAAGGAAACACCATATATTTT. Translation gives CASSPLQGAEGNTIYF.

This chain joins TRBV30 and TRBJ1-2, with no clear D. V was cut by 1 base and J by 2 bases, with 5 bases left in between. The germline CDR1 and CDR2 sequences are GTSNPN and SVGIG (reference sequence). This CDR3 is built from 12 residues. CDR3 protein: CAWSGVNYGYTF. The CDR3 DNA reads TGTGCCTGGAGTGGCGTGAACTATGGCTACACCTTC.

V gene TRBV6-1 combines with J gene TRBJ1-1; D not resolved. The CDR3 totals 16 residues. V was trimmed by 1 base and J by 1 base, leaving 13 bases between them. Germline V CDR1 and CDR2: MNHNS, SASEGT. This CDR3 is CASSEGAATTNTEAFF. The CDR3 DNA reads TGTGCCAGCAGTGAAGGGGCAGCTACAACGAACACTGAAGCTTTCTTT.

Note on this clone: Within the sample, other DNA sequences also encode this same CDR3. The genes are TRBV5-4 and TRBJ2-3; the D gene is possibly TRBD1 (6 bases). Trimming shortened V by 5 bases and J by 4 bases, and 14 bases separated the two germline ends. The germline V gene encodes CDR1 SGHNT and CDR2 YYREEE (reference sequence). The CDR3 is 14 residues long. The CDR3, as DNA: TGTGCCAGCAGTCAAGACAGGTCCTCAGATACGCAGTATTTT. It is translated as CASSQDRSSDTQYF. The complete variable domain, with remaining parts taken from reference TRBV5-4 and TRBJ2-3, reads ETGVTQSPTHLIKTRGQQVTLRCSSQSGHNTVSWYQQALGQGPQFIFQYYREEENGRGNFPPRFSGLQFPNYSSELNVNALELDDSALYLCASSQDRSSDTQYFGPGTRLTVL.

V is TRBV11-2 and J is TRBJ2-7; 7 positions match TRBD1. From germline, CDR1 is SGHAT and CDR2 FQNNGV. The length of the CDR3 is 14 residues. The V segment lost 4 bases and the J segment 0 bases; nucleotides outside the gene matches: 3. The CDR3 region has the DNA TGTGCCAGCAGCTCGGGACAGATCTCCTACGAGCAGTACTTC. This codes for CASSSGQISYEQYF.

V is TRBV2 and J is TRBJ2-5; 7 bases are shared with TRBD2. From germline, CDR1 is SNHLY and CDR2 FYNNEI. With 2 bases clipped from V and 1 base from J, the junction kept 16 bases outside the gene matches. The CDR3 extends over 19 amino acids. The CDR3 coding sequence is TGTGCCAGCAGTGAACCCCTATTTACTAGCGTATCCCCCCAAGAGACCCAGTACTTC. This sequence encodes CASSEPLFTSVSPQETQYF. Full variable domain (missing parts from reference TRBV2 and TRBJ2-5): EPEVTQTPSHQVTQMGQEVILRCVPISNHLYFYWYRQILGQKVEFLVSFYNNEISEKSEIFDDQFSVERPDGSNFTLKIRSTKLEDSAMYFCASSEPLFTSVSPQETQYFGPGTRLLVL.

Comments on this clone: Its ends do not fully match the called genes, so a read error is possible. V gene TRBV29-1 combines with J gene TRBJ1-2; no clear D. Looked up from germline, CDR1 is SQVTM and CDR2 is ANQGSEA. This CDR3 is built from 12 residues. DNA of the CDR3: TGCAGCGTTGGTTATTTGAACTATAGCTACACCTTC. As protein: CSVGYLNYSYTF.

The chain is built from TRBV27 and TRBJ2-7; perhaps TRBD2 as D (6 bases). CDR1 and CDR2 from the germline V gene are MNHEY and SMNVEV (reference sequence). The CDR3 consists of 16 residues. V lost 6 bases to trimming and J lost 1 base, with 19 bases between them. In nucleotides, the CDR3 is TGTGCCAGCAGGGCCTCCCGCGGGACGGGATCCTACGAGCAGTACTTC. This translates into CASRASRGTGSYEQYF.

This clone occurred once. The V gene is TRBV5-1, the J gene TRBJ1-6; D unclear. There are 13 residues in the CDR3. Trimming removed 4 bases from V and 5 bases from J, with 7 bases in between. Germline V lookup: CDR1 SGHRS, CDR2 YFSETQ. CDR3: CASSIFDNSPLHF. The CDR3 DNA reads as TGCGCCAGCAGCATTTTCGATAATTCACCCCTCCACTTT.

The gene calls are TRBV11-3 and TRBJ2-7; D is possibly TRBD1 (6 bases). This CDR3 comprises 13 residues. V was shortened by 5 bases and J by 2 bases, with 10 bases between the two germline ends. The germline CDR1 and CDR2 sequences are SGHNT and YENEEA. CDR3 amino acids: CASSKTGTYEQYF. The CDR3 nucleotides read TGTGCCAGCAGCAAGACAGGAACCTACGAGCAGTACTTC. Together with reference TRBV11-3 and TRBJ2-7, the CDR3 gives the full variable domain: EAGVVQSPRYKIIEKKQPVAFWCNPISGHNTLYWYLQNLGQGPELLIRYENEEAVDDSQLPKDRFSAERLKGVDSTLKIQPAELGDSAVYLCASSKTGTYEQYFGPGTRLTVT.

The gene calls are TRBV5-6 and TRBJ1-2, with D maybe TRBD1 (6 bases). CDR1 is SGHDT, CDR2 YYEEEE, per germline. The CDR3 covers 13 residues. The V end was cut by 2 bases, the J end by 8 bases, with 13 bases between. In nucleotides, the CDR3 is TGTGCCAGCAGCTTCGGACAGCGGGAAGGCTACACCTTC. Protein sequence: CASSFGQREGYTF.

CDR3 region: CASSLGQGDGYTF. CDR3 DNA: TGCGCCAGCAGCCTGGGACAGGGGGATGGCTACACCTTC. The chain links TRBV5-1 to TRBJ1-2, with 11 bases matching TRBD1. Germline-derived CDR1 and CDR2 are SGHRS and YFSETQ. Unmatched junction bases numbered 2, after V lost 4 bases and J lost 6 bases. The CDR3 contains 13 residues.

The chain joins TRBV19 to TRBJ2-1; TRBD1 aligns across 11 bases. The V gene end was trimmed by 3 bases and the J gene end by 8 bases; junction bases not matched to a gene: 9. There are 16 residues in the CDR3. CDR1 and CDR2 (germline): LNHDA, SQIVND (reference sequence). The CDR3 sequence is CASSMAWTGGFDEQFF. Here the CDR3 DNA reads TGTGCCAGTAGTATGGCTTGGACAGGGGGCTTCGATGAGCAGTTCTTC. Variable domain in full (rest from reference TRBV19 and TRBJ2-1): DGGITQSPKYLFRKEGQNVTLSCEQNLNHDAMYWYRQDPGQGLRLIYYSQIVNDFQKGDIAEGYSVSREKKESFPLTVTSAQKNPTAFYLCASSMAWTGGFDEQFFGPGTRLTVL.

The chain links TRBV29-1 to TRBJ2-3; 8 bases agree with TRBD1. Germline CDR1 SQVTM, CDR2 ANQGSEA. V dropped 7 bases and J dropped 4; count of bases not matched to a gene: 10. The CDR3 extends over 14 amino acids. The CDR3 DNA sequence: TGCAGCGCCCGAGGGCAGGGGGCTTCAGATACGCAGTATTTT. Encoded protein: CSARGQGASDTQYF.

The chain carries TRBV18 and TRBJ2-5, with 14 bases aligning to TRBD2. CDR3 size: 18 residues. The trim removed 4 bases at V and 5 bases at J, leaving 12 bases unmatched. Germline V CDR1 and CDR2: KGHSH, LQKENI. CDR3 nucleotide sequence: TGTGCCAGCTCACTACCGGGACTAGCGGGGGACCTCGGGGAGACCCAGTACTTC. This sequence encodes CASSLPGLAGDLGETQYF.

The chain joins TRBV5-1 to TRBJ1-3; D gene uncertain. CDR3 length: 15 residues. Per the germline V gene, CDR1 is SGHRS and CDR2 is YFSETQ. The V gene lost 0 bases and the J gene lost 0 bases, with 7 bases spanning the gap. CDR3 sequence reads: CASSLGESSGNTIYF. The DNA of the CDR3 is TGCGCCAGCAGCTTGGGTGAGAGCTCTGGAAACACCATATATTTT.

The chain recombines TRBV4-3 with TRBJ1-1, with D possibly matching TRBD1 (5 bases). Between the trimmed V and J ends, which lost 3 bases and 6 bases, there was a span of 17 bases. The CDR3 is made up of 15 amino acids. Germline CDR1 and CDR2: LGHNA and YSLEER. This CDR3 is CASSHAGTGSPEAFF. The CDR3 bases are TGCGCCAGCAGCCATGCGGGGACGGGGAGTCCTGAAGCTTTCTTT.

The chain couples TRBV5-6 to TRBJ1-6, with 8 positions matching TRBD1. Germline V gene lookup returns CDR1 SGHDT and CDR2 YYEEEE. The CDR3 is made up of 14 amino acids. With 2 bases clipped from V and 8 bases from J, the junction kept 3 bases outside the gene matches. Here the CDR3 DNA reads TGTGCCAGCAGCTTCGGACAGGGTGATTCACCCCTCCACTTT. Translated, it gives CASSFGQGDSPLHF.